This is a list of T cell receptor beta chains from one sample in a study of cytomegalovirus exposure and HLA in healthy donors. Sequencing used immunoSEQ multiplex PCR; TCRdb keeps in-frame clones, though not all of them. The sample consists of 130,000 or so clones, over 75% of them appearing once. Input material: PBMCs. Receptor source: a man aged 25-45 years in good health and CMV-seronegative. CDR3s include the opening cysteine and the closing phenylalanine or tryptophan. Fields, in order: CDR3 DNA, CDR3 protein, J gene, clone size, D gene, V gene. The D gene is left open where the match is weak. Size is omitted from some rows. Given values are once, few, many or a class for expanded clones.

TGTGCCAGTAGTATGGGGCAACTAGCGGGGGGGCTTCAAGAGACCCAGTACTTC,CASSMGQLAGGLQETQYF,TRBJ2-5,NA,TRBD2,TRBV19
TGTGCCAGCAGCTTGTATAGCGGGGGGGGCCACTATGAGCAGTTCTTC,CASSLYSGGGHYEQFF,TRBJ2-1,NA,TRBD2,TRBV7-8
TGTGCCAGTAGTACAACAGGGTCCAATTCACCCCTCCACTTT,CASSTTGSNSPLHF,TRBJ1-6,NA,NA,TRBV19
TGTGCCAGCAGTGACAGAGGCGGCACAGATACGCAGTATTTT,CASSDRGGTDTQYF,TRBJ2-3,few,NA,TRBV6-5
TGTGCCAGCAGTTACAAGGGACAACGCACAGATACGCAGTATTTT,CASSYKGQRTDTQYF,TRBJ2-3,NA,NA,TRBV6-6
TGTGCCAGCAGCTGGACAGTCCCAGATACGCAGTATTTT,CASSWTVPDTQYF,TRBJ2-3,few,NA,TRBV5-5
TGTGCCAGCAGCTTAGCGCCGGGGGACACTGAAGCTTTCTTT,CASSLAPGDTEAFF,TRBJ1-1,NA,NA,TRBV7-9
TGTGCCTGGAGTGGACGGGACCAAGAGACCCAGTACTTC,CAWSGRDQETQYF,TRBJ2-5,NA,NA,TRBV30
TGTGCCAGCAGCTGGGGGCCGGGGGGCATAGAAGAAGGCTACACCTTC,CASSWGPGGIEEGYTF,TRBJ1-2,NA,NA,TRBV5-4
TGTGCCAGCAGTGCGGGGGACGCTAGCACAGATACGCAGTATTTT,CASSAGDASTDTQYF,TRBJ2-3,NA,NA,TRBV25-1
TGTGCCAGCAGCTCGGCCCCGGGACAGGGGCCATACGAGCAGTACTTC,CASSSAPGQGPYEQYF,TRBJ2-7,NA,TRBD1,TRBV5-8
TGCGCCAGCAGCGCTCGGACAGGAACTAATGAAAAACTGTTTTTT,CASSARTGTNEKLFF,TRBJ1-4,NA,TRBD1,TRBV5-1
TGTGCCAGCAGCCCCAGACTAGCGGGGGGGTCCGGGGAGCTGTTTTTT,CASSPRLAGGSGELFF,TRBJ2-2,NA,TRBD2,TRBV7-8
TGTGCCAGCAGTTCCCTAGGCGGGGTTGGCTCCTACGAGCAGTACTTC,CASSSLGGVGSYEQYF,TRBJ2-7,NA,NA,TRBV28
TGTGCCTGGAGTGTTTGGGCATTGAACACTGAAGCTTTCTTT,CAWSVWALNTEAFF,TRBJ1-1,NA,NA,TRBV30
TGTGCCAGCAGCTCCGGACTGATTCAAGAGACCCAGTACTTC,CASSSGLIQETQYF,TRBJ2-5,NA,NA,TRBV7-2
TGTGCCAGCACCCCAGGAGGACTAACGAACACCGGGGAGCTGTTTTTT,CASTPGGLTNTGELFF,TRBJ2-2,NA,NA,TRBV13
TGTGCCAGCAGTTTCCCCGATCAGCCCCAGCATTTT,CASSFPDQPQHF,TRBJ1-5,NA,NA,TRBV28
TGTGCCAGTAAAAAAACAGGGAAATTGCCCTATGGCTACACCTTC,CASKKTGKLPYGYTF,TRBJ1-2,NA,NA,TRBV19
TGTGCCTGGAGCGTAGGGACAGCTGGGAATCAGCCCCAGCATTTT,CAWSVGTAGNQPQHF,TRBJ1-5,NA,TRBD1,TRBV30
TGTGCCAGCAGCCGCGGCACAGGGGAGCTGGATGAGCAGTTCTTC,CASSRGTGELDEQFF,TRBJ2-1,few,TRBD1,TRBV11-3
TGTGCCACCAGCAGAGAACCTGCCAAAAACAGTCAGTACTTC,CATSREPAKNSQYF,TRBJ2-4,NA,NA,TRBV15
TGTGCCAGCTCAGCTGGACAGGTCTACGAGCAGTACTTC,CASSAGQVYEQYF,TRBJ2-7,NA,TRBD1,TRBV18
TGTGCCAGCAGCCAGTCCTCTGGAAACACCATATATTTT,CASSQSSGNTIYF,TRBJ1-3,NA,NA,TRBV7-9
TGTGCCAGCAGCGTAGTGCCGGTTGGGCTAATTGGAGATACGCAGTATTTT,CASSVVPVGLIGDTQYF,TRBJ2-3,NA,NA,TRBV9
TGTGCCAGCAGCCCCTCGGACGGGATTAGGTTGGAGTACTTC,CASSPSDGIRLEYF,TRBJ2-7,NA,NA,TRBV28
TGCGCCAGCAGCAAGACAGGAACGAGCACAGATACGCAGTATTTT,CASSKTGTSTDTQYF,TRBJ2-3,NA,NA,TRBV5-1
TGTGCCAGTAGTTGGAGGGTGGGGCTAGCCAAAAACATTCAGTACTTC,CASSWRVGLAKNIQYF,TRBJ2-4,NA,NA,TRBV19
TGTGCCAGCAGCCAAGTGGGGACAGGGGGCCCCGCAACTAATGAAAAACTGTTTTTT,CASSQVGTGGPATNEKLFF,TRBJ1-4,NA,TRBD1,TRBV14